This is a list of T cell receptor beta chains from one sample in a study of blood T cell repertoires in COVID-19. The protocol was immunoSEQ multiplex PCR, while the TCRdb copy is restricted to in-frame clones and leaves out a portion. The sample contains about 95,000 clones, around 92% of which appear only once. What was sequenced was peripheral blood. The receptors derive from a man in his forties or fifties with COVID-19, enrolled during active disease. Each CDR3 is given with its conserved first and last residue. D genes are given only for firm matches. Size tells how often a clone was seen (once, few, many) or the class of an expanded clone, and some rows leave it out.

j_call v_call d_call clone_size cdr3_aa cdr3_nt
TRBJ1-1 TRBV10-3 NA few CAISPSGRLTEAFF TGTGCCATCAGCCCGAGTGGTAGACTCACTGAAGCTTTCTTT
TRBJ1-1 TRBV5-1 NA NA CASSHRGGNRYLDTEAFF TGCGCCAGCAGCCATCGTGGGGGCAACAGGTATCTGGACACTGAAGCTTTCTTT
TRBJ2-7 TRBV27 TRBD1 NA CASSLDRVHEQYF TGTGCCAGCAGTCTGGACAGGGTCCACGAGCAGTACTTC
TRBJ2-7 TRBV18 NA NA CASSQSPYEQYF TGTGCCAGCTCCCAGTCCCCCTACGAGCAGTACTTC
TRBJ2-5 TRBV7-3 NA few CASSFREGETQYF TGTGCCAGCAGCTTCAGGGAAGGAGAGACCCAGTACTTC
TRBJ1-5 TRBV18 TRBD1 few CASSIGQGGQPQHF TGTGCCAGCTCCATCGGACAGGGAGGACAGCCCCAGCATTTT
TRBJ1-3 TRBV25-1 NA NA CASSERTEGNTIYF TGTGCCAGCAGTGAAAGGACAGAAGGAAACACCATATATTTT
TRBJ1-4 TRBV21-1 NA NA CASSTEGGKTTNEKLFF TGTGCCAGCAGTACCGAGGGGGGGAAGACAACTAATGAAAAACTGTTTTTT
TRBJ2-3 TRBV30 NA NA CAWSVKATDTQYF TGTGCCTGGAGTGTAAAAGCGACAGATACGCAGTATTTT
TRBJ2-6 TRBV7-2 NA once CASSPDTGAGANVLTF TGTGCCAGCAGCCCCGACACGGGGGCTGGGGCCAACGTCCTGACTTTC
TRBJ2-7 TRBV11-2 NA NA CASSFMGQSYEQYF TGTGCCAGCAGCTTCATGGGACAATCCTACGAGCAGTACTTC
TRBJ1-2 TRBV27 TRBD1 NA CASSLSWRQGGGYTF TGTGCCAGCAGTTTAAGCTGGCGACAGGGAGGTGGCTACACCTTC
TRBJ1-5 TRBV10-3 NA NA CAISAGSYSNQPQHF TGTGCCATCAGCGCCGGGTCCTATAGCAATCAGCCCCAGCATTTT
TRBJ2-3 TRBV10-3 NA NA CAIRSDTPTDTQYF TGTGCCATCAGATCAGATACACCCACAGATACGCAGTATTTT
TRBJ2-7 TRBV13 TRBD1 NA CASSLIGTGYEQYF TGTGCCAGCAGCTTAATTGGGACAGGCTACGAGCAGTACTTC
TRBJ1-6 TRBV9 NA NA CASSTRRGSPLHF TGTGCCAGCAGCACGCGTAGGGGTTCACCCCTCCACTTT
TRBJ2-5 TRBV12-3/TRBV12-4 NA NA CASSPTPSETQYF TGTGCCAGCAGTCCTACCCCTTCGGAGACCCAGTACTTC
TRBJ2-5 TRBV18 TRBD2 NA CASSPLGTSGETQYF TGTGCCAGCTCACCACTGGGGACTAGCGGAGAGACCCAGTACTTC
TRBJ1-1 TRBV18 NA NA CASSAMRANTEAFF TGTGCCAGCTCAGCTATGCGGGCGAACACTGAAGCTTTCTTT
TRBJ2-3 TRBV6-5 TRBD2 NA CASSNSGGGTDTQYF TGTGCCAGCAGTAATAGCGGGGGTGGCACAGATACGCAGTATTTT
TRBJ1-2 TRBV12-3/TRBV12-4 NA NA CASSRTSYGYTF TGTGCCAGCAGTAGGACAAGCTATGGCTACACCTTC
TRBJ1-1 TRBV12-3/TRBV12-4 NA NA CASSLALGVEAFF TGTGCCAGCAGTTTGGCTTTAGGAGTCGAAGCTTTCTTT
TRBJ1-4 TRBV4-1 TRBD1 NA CASSQVPGTGGEELFF TGCGCCAGCAGCCAAGTCCCCGGGACAGGGGGCGAGGAACTGTTTTTT
TRBJ1-6 TRBV2 TRBD1 NA CASSELVGTGSPLHF TGTGCCAGCAGTGAATTAGTAGGGACAGGATCACCCCTCCACTTT
TRBJ2-1 TRBV4-3 NA NA CASSQDGSSSYNEQFF TGCGCCAGCAGCCAAGATGGCTCTAGCTCCTACAATGAGCAGTTCTTC
TRBJ1-6 TRBV18 NA NA CASSPTKGTGIDSPLHF TGTGCCAGCTCACCAACAAAGGGTACAGGGATCGATTCACCCCTCCACTTT
TRBJ2-7 TRBV12-3/TRBV12-4 NA NA CASGTGEGYEQYF TGTGCCAGCGGGACGGGGGAAGGCTACGAGCAGTACTTC
TRBJ2-2 TRBV5-6 NA NA CASSHSTGELFF TGTGCCAGCAGCCACTCAACCGGGGAGCTGTTTTTT
TRBJ1-6 TRBV19 NA NA CASSELAGGGNSPLHF TGTGCCAGTAGTGAACTCGCCGGGGGTGGTAATTCACCCCTCCACTTT
TRBJ2-2 TRBV4-2 NA NA CASSQDMAGAGTGELFF TGTGCCAGCAGCCAAGATATGGCGGGGGCGGGAACCGGGGAGCTGTTTTTT
TRBJ1-6 TRBV19 NA NA CASSIGQYNSPLHF TGTGCCAGTAGTATTGGTCAGTATAATTCACCCCTCCACTTT
TRBJ1-2 TRBV4-1 NA NA CASSQGGGDGYTF TGCGCCAGCAGCCAAGGAGGAGGGGATGGCTACACCTTC
TRBJ2-5 TRBV4-1 TRBD2 NA CASSPSGTSGGGETQYF TGCGCCAGCAGCCCATCCGGGACTAGCGGTGGTGGGGAGACCCAGTACTTC
TRBJ2-7 TRBV5-5 NA NA CASSFNPRDTRNARDEQYF TGTGCCAGCAGCTTCAACCCCCGGGACACCAGAAATGCCCGGGACGAGCAGTACTTC
TRBJ2-1 TRBV2 TRBD1 NA CASTDRESEQFF TGTGCCAGCACCGACAGGGAAAGTGAGCAGTTCTTC
TRBJ1-4 TRBV2 TRBD1 NA CASTRQDRGDEKLFF TGTGCCAGCACCCGACAGGACAGGGGTGACGAAAAACTGTTTTTT
TRBJ2-2 TRBV20-1 NA NA CSAYSSGELFF TGCAGTGCTTACAGCTCCGGGGAGCTGTTTTTT
TRBJ1-2 TRBV19 TRBD1 NA CASSTSTGRYYGYTF TGTGCCAGTAGTACCTCGACAGGGAGGTACTATGGCTACACCTTC
TRBJ1-6 TRBV6-4 NA NA CASSESGQMNNSPLHF TGTGCCAGCAGTGAGTCAGGACAGATGAATAATTCACCCCTCCACTTT
TRBJ1-5 TRBV6-1 TRBD1 NA CASSGDRGHGGNQPQHF TGTGCCAGCAGTGGGGACAGGGGGCACGGTGGCAATCAGCCCCAGCATTTT
TRBJ2-5 TRBV24-1 TRBD2 NA CATSSFERLAGGETQYF TGTGCCACCAGTTCCTTTGAGCGGCTAGCGGGGGGCGAGACCCAGTACTTC
TRBJ1-2 TRBV6-5 TRBD1 few CASSYSGTGGYGYTF TGTGCCAGCAGTTACTCCGGGACAGGGGGCTATGGCTACACCTTC
TRBJ2-7 TRBV14 NA once CASSQDRGPYEQYF TGTGCCAGCAGCCAAGACAGGGGTCCCTACGAGCAGTACTTC
TRBJ1-1 TRBV4-1 NA NA CASSQLGQAFNWNTEAFF TGCGCCAGCAGCCAACTCGGACAAGCTTTTAATTGGAACACTGAAGCTTTCTTT
TRBJ1-2 TRBV5-8 TRBD1 NA CASSSGTVYGYTF TGTGCCAGCAGCTCCGGGACAGTCTATGGCTACACCTTC
TRBJ2-1 TRBV18 TRBD1 NA CASSRTGDFPNEQFF TGTGCCAGCTCGCGGACAGGAGATTTCCCCAATGAGCAGTTCTTC
TRBJ1-5 TRBV5-1 TRBD1 NA CASSLGDRFNQPQHF TGCGCCAGCAGCTTGGGGGACAGATTCAATCAGCCCCAGCATTTT
TRBJ1-2 TRBV3-1/TRBV3-2 TRBD1 NA CASSQAPGTGYGYTF TGTGCCAGCAGCCAAGCCCCCGGGACAGGGTATGGCTACACCTTC
TRBJ2-3 TRBV15 TRBD2 NA CATSRDSGTSGRNTQYF TGTGCCACCAGCAGAGATAGCGGGACTAGCGGTAGAAATACGCAGTATTTT
TRBJ2-3 TRBV28 NA NA CASSQTRGGTDTQYF TGTGCCAGCAGCCAGACCAGGGGCGGCACAGATACGCAGTATTTT
TRBJ1-2 TRBV20-1 TRBD1 NA CSATGGYGYTF TGCAGTGCTACAGGGGGCTATGGCTACACCTTC